A single sample gave rise to the 4 T cell receptor beta chains below, sequenced in a study of cytomegalovirus exposure and HLA in healthy donors. Both 60 Vbeta primers and 13 Jbeta primers went into the PCR. TCRdb's copy holds only in-frame clones and misses some; the assay was immunoSEQ multiplex PCR. The table lists roughly 98,000 clones, roughly 74% of them singletons. Sequencing was performed on PBMCs. Receptor source: a woman in her 70s in good health and CMV-seropositive.

The chain has TRBV7-3 and TRBJ2-3, with D tentatively TRBD1 (6 bases). The germline V gene has CDR1 SGHTA and CDR2 FQGTGA. V was shortened by 6 bases and J by 0 bases, with 13 bases between the two germline ends. This CDR3 is built from 15 residues. The CDR3, as DNA: TGTGCCAGCAGTCACAGGGCCTCCAGCACAGATACGCAGTATTTT. Amino acids: CASSHRASSTDTQYF. Variable domain in full (rest from reference TRBV7-3 and TRBJ2-3): GAGVSQTPSNKVTEKGKYVELRCDPISGHTALYWYRQSLGQGPEFLIYFQGTGAADDSGLPNDRFFAVRPEGSVSTLKIQRTERGDSAVYLCASSHRASSTDTQYFGPGTRLTVL.

The J gene is TRBJ1-2, the V gene TRBV7-2; TRBD1 might be the D (5 bases). The CDR3 is made up of 14 amino acids. Per germline, CDR1 SGHTA and CDR2 FQGNSA. Trimming cost V 1 base and J 4 bases, with 10 bases left between them. CDR3 region: CASSLGSGPYGYTF. The CDR3 coding sequence is TGTGCCAGCAGCTTAGGGTCAGGGCCCTATGGCTACACCTTC.

This clone was seen a few times. V usage is TRBV5-8 and J usage is TRBJ2-3; possible D gene TRBD2, 6 bases. CDR3 length: 14 residues. From germline, CDR1 is SGHTS and CDR2 YDEGEE. Deletions cut 4 bases from V and 2 bases from J, with 11 bases between. In DNA, the CDR3 is TGTGCCAGCAGCCGTAGCGGTATCACAGATACGCAGTATTTT. Protein product: CASSRSGITDTQYF.

There are a few counts of this clone. This sample includes further DNA sequences coding for the same CDR3. The chain joins TRBV5-1 to TRBJ1-1; no firm D call. Trimming pared 0 bases from V and 1 base from J, leaving 7 bases between. Germline-derived CDR1 and CDR2 are SGHRS and YFSETQ. This CDR3 spans 14 amino acids. CDR3 DNA sequence: TGCGCCAGCAGCTTGGGACTCCCGAACACTGAAGCTTTCTTT. Translated, it gives CASSLGLPNTEAFF.